What follows is one T cell receptor beta chain and its context. The repertoire was sequenced with immunoSEQ multiplex PCR; TCRdb's copy has only in-frame clones and lacks some. In the table there are fewer than 150,000 clones, about 88% of which are singletons. This sample is part of a study of T cell responses to AZD1222 COVID-19 vaccine. Germline V lookup: CDR1 GTSNPN, CDR2 SVGIG (reference sequence). This CDR3 spans 14 amino acids. The trim removed 8 bases at V and 2 bases at J, leaving 3 bases unmatched. This rearrangement joins TRBV30 to TRBJ2-6, with 10 bases identical to TRBD1. This clonotype originated in an adult in good health. This sample comprised peripheral blood, obtained on day 0 of AZD1222 vaccination. The CDR3 DNA sequence: TGTGCCGGGACAGGGGATACTGGGGCCAACGTCCTGACTTTC. Amino acids: CAGTGDTGANVLTF.